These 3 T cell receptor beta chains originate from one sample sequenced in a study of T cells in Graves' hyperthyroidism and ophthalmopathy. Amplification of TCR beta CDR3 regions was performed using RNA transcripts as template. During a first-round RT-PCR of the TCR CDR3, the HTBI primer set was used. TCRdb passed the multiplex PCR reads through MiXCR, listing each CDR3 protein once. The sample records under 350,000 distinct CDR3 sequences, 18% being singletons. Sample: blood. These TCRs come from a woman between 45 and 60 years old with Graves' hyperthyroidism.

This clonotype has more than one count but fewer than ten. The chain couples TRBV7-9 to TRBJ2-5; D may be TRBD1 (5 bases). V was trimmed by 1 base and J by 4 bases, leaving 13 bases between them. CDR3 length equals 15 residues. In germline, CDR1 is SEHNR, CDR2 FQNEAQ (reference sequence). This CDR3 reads CASSLVDWQGETQYF. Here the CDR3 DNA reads TGTGCCAGCAGCTTAGTAGATTGGCAGGGAGAGACCCAGTACTTC.

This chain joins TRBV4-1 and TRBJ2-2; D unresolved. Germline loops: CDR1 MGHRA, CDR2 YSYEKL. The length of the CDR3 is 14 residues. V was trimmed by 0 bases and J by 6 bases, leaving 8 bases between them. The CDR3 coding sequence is TGCGCCAGCAGCCAAGATGCCGGATCCGGGGAGCTGTTTTTT. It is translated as CASSQDAGSGELFF.

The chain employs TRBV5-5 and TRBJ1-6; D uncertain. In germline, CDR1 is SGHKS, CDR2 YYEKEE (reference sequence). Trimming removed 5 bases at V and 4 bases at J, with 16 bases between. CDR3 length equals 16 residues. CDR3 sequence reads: CASSYGALGYNSPLHF. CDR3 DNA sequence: TGTGCCAGCAGTTATGGTGCGTTGGGTTATAATTCACCCCTCCACTTT.